This TCR beta chain appears in the sequencing data of a study of blood T cells in healthy people across ages. A remark on this clonotype: Its antigen is unidentified.

Primers used in a second PCR of roughly 6 to 11 cycles were a sample-barcoded 5' primer and a J-beta primer mix. TCRdb re-called the 5' RACE reads through MiXCR, storing one row per CDR3 protein. In the table there are about 1,400,000 distinct CDR3 sequences, about 40% of which are singletons. Broader study findings: Diversity was higher, and naive CD4+ cells more numerous, in long-lived donors than in aged donors. Lack of knowledge of donor CMV status possibly confounded expanded clonotype changes.

The sample consisted of blood. The source is a woman under 30 in good health.

For the CDR3, the DNA is TGTGCCATCAGTGTAACACCTGCTAGTCAGTTCTTC. Translated: CAISVTPASQFF. This sequence joins TRBV10-3 and TRBJ2-1, with no clear D. The V gene lost 4 bases and the J gene lost 13 bases, with 14 bases spanning the gap. The CDR3 runs to 12 residues. Germline loops: CDR1 ENHRY, CDR2 SYGVKD.